This T cell receptor (beta chain) came from a study of cytomegalovirus exposure and HLA in healthy donors. Study context: Earlier sequencing of 150 million to 200 million T cells yielded 100 million to 140 million unique TCR beta sequences.

Comments on this clone: Its antigen is unknown.

General observations from the study: Specificity of a few CMV-associated chains for CMV antigens was verified in vitro. Highest at DRB1 and lowest at HLA-C, TCR association rates differed among HLA loci in a later analysis. Rarity held for most TCR sequences, but there were some public TCRs that occurred in many donors.

The CDR3 covers 14 residues. Trimming removed 4 bases from V and 1 base from J, with 7 bases in between. CDR1 and CDR2 from the germline V gene are PRHDT and FYEKMQ (reference sequence). 60 Vbeta and 13 Jbeta primers were used in PCR. TCRdb's copy holds only in-frame clones and misses some; the assay was immunoSEQ multiplex PCR. In the table there are around 180,000 clones, over 60% of which are singletons. The receptor comes from a girl under 18 in good health and CMV-seronegative. The sequenced material came from PBMCs. The chain uses TRBV13 and TRBJ2-2, with D possibly TRBD1 on 6 matching bases. CDR3 region: CASSSGQNTGELFF. In DNA form, the CDR3 reads TGTGCCAGCAGCTCGGGACAGAACACCGGGGAGCTGTTTTTT.